One sample yielded the 11 T cell receptor beta chains listed below, sequenced in a study of T cell responses to AZD1222 COVID-19 vaccine (dated by TCRdb to about 2021). What this sample's time point label stands for: about 28 days (+/-7) after the second vaccine dose. The receptor library was made with the immunoSEQ multiplex PCR assay. In its TCRdb copy, this immuneACCESS table keeps in-frame sequences only and misses some clones. Where compared with another copy, unresolved V genes explain less than half of these, and the others have no known cause. For this sample the table gives about 120,000 clones, of which approximately 94% were detected only once. The ten largest clones add up to 5% of the sample. Material: peripheral blood, obtained 28 days after the second AZD1222 dose. Source of these receptors: an adult who received the AZD1222 COVID-19 vaccine.

The chain has TRBV6-2 or TRBV6-3 and TRBJ2-7; D might be TRBD1 or TRBD2, each matching 5 bases. This CDR3 contains 13 residues. Deletions cut 6 bases from V and 3 bases from J, with 12 bases between. Germline-derived CDR1 and CDR2 are MNHEY and SVGEGT. This chain's CDR3 is CASSRDRGYEQYF. In DNA form, the CDR3 reads TGTGCCAGCAGCCGGGACCGCGGCTACGAGCAGTACTTC.

The chain carries TRBV19 and TRBJ1-1; TRBD1 is a possible D gene (6 bases). V was cut by 3 bases and J by 1 base, with 24 bases left in between. Looked up from germline, CDR1 is LNHDA and CDR2 is SQIVND (reference sequence). The CDR3 sequence is 19 residues long. CDR3 DNA: TGTGCCAGTAGTATTTTGCTTGAGTACCACACAGGGCCGAACACTGAAGCTTTCTTT. Translating it yields CASSILLEYHTGPNTEAFF. The whole variable domain, remainder taken from reference TRBV19 and TRBJ1-1, is DGGITQSPKYLFRKEGQNVTLSCEQNLNHDAMYWYRQDPGQGLRLIYYSQIVNDFQKGDIAEGYSVSREKKESFPLTVTSAQKNPTAFYLCASSILLEYHTGPNTEAFFGQGTRLTVV.

The gene calls are TRBV5-6 and TRBJ2-3; the D gene is possibly TRBD1 (6 bases). CDR3 length: 15 residues. CDR1 and CDR2 from the germline V gene are SGHDT and YYEEEE. The V end lost 1 base, the J end lost 11 bases, and 20 bases lay between the germline ends. The CDR3 region is CASSLRQGTRIGQYF. The CDR3, as DNA: TGTGCCAGCAGCTTGAGGCAGGGGACAAGGATCGGGCAGTATTTT.

The genes are TRBV19 and TRBJ2-1; D gene unclear. CDR1 and CDR2 (germline): LNHDA, SQIVND (reference sequence). This CDR3 is built from 10 residues. The germline V and J ends were trimmed by 8 bases and 8 bases, with 7 bases remaining between them. CDR3 amino acids: CASLGDEQFF. The CDR3 DNA reads as TGTGCCAGTCTTGGGGATGAGCAGTTCTTC.

V is TRBV5-1 and J is TRBJ2-5; 8 positions match TRBD1. With V trimmed by 4 bases and J by 1 base, 6 bases remained unmatched. The germline V gene has CDR1 SGHRS and CDR2 YFSETQ. There are 15 residues in the CDR3. The chain's CDR3 is CASSLTGAFQETQYF. The CDR3 DNA reads as TGCGCCAGCAGCCTGACAGGGGCTTTCCAAGAGACCCAGTACTTC.

The CDR3 sequence: CASSYRGSSYNSPLHF. The CDR3, as DNA: TGTGCCAGCAGTTACAGGGGGAGCTCCTATAATTCACCCCTCCACTTT. The chain uses TRBV6-5 and TRBJ1-6; maybe TRBD1 (6 bases). Germline V gene sequence: CDR1 MNHEY, CDR2 SVGAGI. The CDR3 extends over 16 amino acids. Trimming took off 2 bases at V and 0 bases at J, with 8 bases between the two ends.

V usage is TRBV10-2 and J usage is TRBJ2-7, with a possible D match to TRBD2 (5 bases). The CDR3 is 13 residues long. CDR1 WSHSY and CDR2 SAAADI come from the germline V gene. Trimming took off 11 bases at V and 0 bases at J, with 14 bases between the two ends. The CDR3: CAGRGQASYEQYF. The CDR3 nucleotides are TGCGCCGGCCGGGGTCAGGCCTCCTACGAGCAGTACTTC.

The chain carries TRBV7-4 and TRBJ2-7; TRBD1 might be the D (6 bases). The length of the CDR3 is 17 residues. Trimming cost V 5 bases and J 2 bases, with 22 bases left between them. Germline assignment: CDR1 SGHVT and CDR2 SQSDAQ. CDR3 nucleotides: TGTGCCAGCAGCCTGGCTAGAACAGGGAGAGTAGCCTACGAGCAGTACTTC. Translating gives CASSLARTGRVAYEQYF.

V usage is TRBV4-1 and J usage is TRBJ1-2; TRBD1 might be the D (6 bases). This CDR3 contains 16 residues. The V gene's germline CDR1 is MGHRA and CDR2 YSYEKL. The V end lost 0 bases, the J end lost 0 bases, and 11 bases lay between the germline ends. The CDR3, as DNA: TGCGCCAGCAGCCAAGATTGGGGGCTAACTAACTATGGCTACACCTTC. Its translation is CASSQDWGLTNYGYTF.

The chain joins TRBV25-1 to TRBJ2-7, with D unclear. Germline V lookup: CDR1 MGHDK, CDR2 SYGVNS. This CDR3 region has 13 residues. V dropped 2 bases and J dropped 6 bases, with 11 bases sitting between them. CDR3 DNA sequence: TGTGCCAGCAGTGAAAGCTCAGTCGGCGAGCAGTACTTC. Translated: CASSESSVGEQYF.

The CDR3 spells CASSSLGLADNEQFF. DNA for the CDR3: TGTGCCAGCAGTTCCCTGGGACTAGCAGACAATGAGCAGTTCTTC. The V and J genes are TRBV6-5 and TRBJ2-1, with TRBD2 matching over 9 bases. The germline V gene encodes CDR1 MNHEY and CDR2 SVGAGI. V lost 4 bases to trimming and J lost 5 bases; unmatched junction nucleotides: 6. The CDR3 is 15 residues long.